These T cell receptor beta chains were read from a single sample in a study of PD-L1 blockade in urothelial cancer. Sequencing was performed with immunoSEQ multiplex PCR; in TCRdb, only in-frame clones are kept and a portion is missing. The table shows 60,000 to 75,000 clones, with around 87% occurring only once. The sequenced sample was PBMCs, obtained around atezolizumab (anti-PD-L1) treatment. The receptors here all came from a man aged 55 to 70 with urothelial cancer. Both conserved end residues are part of each CDR3. A D gene is named only where the DNA matches it firmly. Clone size is not always given. Where it is, it says once, few, many or a class for expanded clones.

clone size: NA
D gene: NA
J gene: TRBJ1-3
CDR3 length: 13
V gene: TRBV10-1
CDR3 protein: CASSAGTRGTIYF
CDR3 DNA: TGCGCCAGCAGTGCCGGGACACGCGGCACCATATATTTT

clone size: few
D gene: NA
J gene: TRBJ1-2
CDR3 length: 14
V gene: TRBV7-9
CDR3 protein: CASSLAQGNYGYTF
CDR3 DNA: TGTGCCAGCAGCTTAGCCCAGGGCAACTATGGCTACACCTTC

clone size: NA
D gene: NA
J gene: TRBJ1-2
CDR3 length: 10
V gene: TRBV2
CDR3 protein: CASRGPGYTF
CDR3 DNA: TGTGCCAGCCGAGGTCCTGGCTACACCTTC

clone size: few
D gene: TRBD1
J gene: TRBJ2-7
CDR3 length: 14
V gene: TRBV18
CDR3 protein: CASSPGQASYEQYF
CDR3 DNA: TGTGCCAGCTCCCCGGGACAGGCATCCTACGAGCAGTACTTC

clone size: NA
D gene: TRBD2
J gene: TRBJ2-5
CDR3 length: 16
V gene: TRBV7-9
CDR3 protein: CASSLLSGGPSETQYF
CDR3 DNA: TGTGCCAGCAGCTTGCTTAGCGGGGGGCCGTCGGAGACCCAGTACTTC

clone size: NA
D gene: TRBD1
J gene: TRBJ1-2
CDR3 length: 15
V gene: TRBV27
CDR3 protein: CASTATGSGGNGYTF
CDR3 DNA: TGTGCCAGCACCGCGACAGGGTCTGGTGGTAATGGCTACACCTTC

clone size: NA
D gene: NA
J gene: TRBJ2-1
CDR3 length: 15
V gene: TRBV4-2
CDR3 protein: CASSQGQDLYNEQFF
CDR3 DNA: TGTGCCAGCAGCCAAGGACAGGACCTCTACAATGAGCAGTTCTTC

clone size: NA
D gene: NA
J gene: TRBJ1-2
CDR3 length: 12
V gene: TRBV6-5
CDR3 protein: CASSYGGEGYTF
CDR3 DNA: TGTGCCAGCAGTTACGGGGGGGAAGGCTACACCTTC

clone size: NA
D gene: TRBD1
J gene: TRBJ2-7
CDR3 length: 15
V gene: TRBV11-3
CDR3 protein: CASSIAGTGAYEQYF
CDR3 DNA: TGTGCCAGCAGCATCGCCGGGACAGGGGCCTACGAGCAGTACTTC

clone size: NA
D gene: TRBD1
J gene: TRBJ1-4
CDR3 length: 16
V gene: TRBV18
CDR3 protein: CASSPLTGPSRNELFF
CDR3 DNA: TGTGCCAGCTCACCCCTGACAGGGCCGTCCCGAAATGAACTGTTTTTT

clone size: NA
D gene: TRBD1
J gene: TRBJ1-2
CDR3 length: 16
V gene: TRBV28
CDR3 protein: CASSLRQGRGNSGYTF
CDR3 DNA: TGTGCCAGCAGCCTGCGGCAGGGCAGGGGGAACTCCGGCTACACCTTC

clone size: NA
D gene: TRBD1
J gene: TRBJ1-2
CDR3 length: 13
V gene: TRBV7-9
CDR3 protein: CASSPTGPSGYTF
CDR3 DNA: TGTGCCAGCAGCCCGACAGGGCCTAGTGGCTACACCTTC

clone size: NA
D gene: NA
J gene: TRBJ1-2
CDR3 length: 14
V gene: TRBV6-1
CDR3 protein: CASRETARHRGYTF
CDR3 DNA: TGTGCCAGCAGAGAGACCGCAAGACACAGGGGCTACACCTTC

clone size: NA
D gene: NA
J gene: TRBJ1-1
CDR3 length: 13
V gene: TRBV19
CDR3 protein: CASSIARGASAFF
CDR3 DNA: TGTGCCAGTAGTATAGCTCGGGGAGCTTCGGCTTTCTTT

clone size: NA
D gene: TRBD2
J gene: TRBJ2-7
CDR3 length: 14
V gene: TRBV7-9
CDR3 protein: CASSPRNGGDEQYF
CDR3 DNA: TGTGCCAGCAGCCCCAGGAATGGGGGGGACGAGCAGTACTTC

clone size: NA
D gene: TRBD1
J gene: TRBJ2-7
CDR3 length: 15
V gene: TRBV6-6
CDR3 protein: CASRTSTGSSYEQYF
CDR3 DNA: TGTGCCAGCAGGACCTCGACAGGGAGCTCCTACGAGCAGTACTTC

clone size: NA
D gene: TRBD1
J gene: TRBJ2-3
CDR3 length: 15
V gene: TRBV2
CDR3 protein: CASSDRDRATDTQYF
CDR3 DNA: TGTGCCAGCAGCGACCGGGACAGGGCCACAGATACGCAGTATTTT

clone size: NA
D gene: NA
J gene: TRBJ2-1
CDR3 length: 13
V gene: TRBV9
CDR3 protein: CASSVEIEGVQFF
CDR3 DNA: TGTGCCAGCAGCGTAGAAATTGAGGGAGTTCAGTTCTTC

clone size: NA
D gene: TRBD2
J gene: TRBJ2-7
CDR3 length: 15
V gene: TRBV7-8
CDR3 protein: CASSWTSGRRYEQYF
CDR3 DNA: TGTGCCAGCAGCTGGACTAGCGGGAGGCGATACGAGCAGTACTTC

clone size: NA
D gene: NA
J gene: TRBJ2-7
CDR3 length: 15
V gene: TRBV11-2
CDR3 protein: CASSLFFGGSYEQYF
CDR3 DNA: TGTGCCAGCAGCTTATTCTTCGGGGGCTCCTACGAGCAGTACTTC

clone size: NA
D gene: TRBD1
J gene: TRBJ1-2
CDR3 length: 14
V gene: TRBV25-1
CDR3 protein: CASSPPTGEIGYTF
CDR3 DNA: TGTGCCAGCAGTCCTCCCACAGGGGAGATTGGCTACACCTTC

clone size: NA
D gene: NA
J gene: TRBJ1-2
CDR3 length: 15
V gene: TRBV4-1
CDR3 protein: CASSQGPQGIHGYTF
CDR3 DNA: TGCGCCAGCAGCCAAGGGCCCCAGGGTATCCATGGCTACACCTTC

clone size: NA
D gene: NA
J gene: TRBJ2-2
CDR3 length: 15
V gene: TRBV4-2
CDR3 protein: CASSQDPDGAGELFF
CDR3 DNA: TGTGCCAGCAGCCAAGACCCGGACGGGGCCGGGGAGCTGTTTTTT

clone size: NA
D gene: NA
J gene: TRBJ1-1
CDR3 length: 17
V gene: TRBV11-2
CDR3 protein: CASSLAGGLLMNTEAFF
CDR3 DNA: TGTGCCAGCAGCCTAGCCGGGGGTCTACTGATGAACACTGAAGCTTTCTTT

clone size: NA
D gene: TRBD1
J gene: TRBJ1-5
CDR3 length: 15
V gene: TRBV28
CDR3 protein: CASSSTGVGNQPQHF
CDR3 DNA: TGTGCCAGCAGTTCGACAGGGGTTGGCAATCAGCCCCAGCATTTT

clone size: once
D gene: TRBD2
J gene: TRBJ2-3
CDR3 length: 15
V gene: TRBV5-1
CDR3 protein: CASSPSGGRGDTQYF
CDR3 DNA: TGCGCCAGCAGCCCAAGCGGGGGGCGGGGAGATACGCAGTATTTT

clone size: NA
D gene: NA
J gene: TRBJ2-7
CDR3 length: 15
V gene: TRBV5-1
CDR3 protein: CASSHDFGTLYEQYF
CDR3 DNA: TGCGCCAGCAGCCATGATTTTGGGACACTCTACGAGCAGTACTTC

clone size: NA
D gene: NA
J gene: TRBJ2-2
CDR3 length: 14
V gene: TRBV7-8
CDR3 protein: CASTVKPSGGELFF
CDR3 DNA: TGTGCCAGCACCGTAAAGCCCTCGGGCGGGGAGCTGTTTTTT

clone size: NA
D gene: TRBD1
J gene: TRBJ1-2
CDR3 length: 14
V gene: TRBV7-2
CDR3 protein: CASSLNRGRNGYTF
CDR3 DNA: TGTGCCAGCAGCCTGAACAGGGGAAGGAATGGCTACACCTTC

clone size: NA
D gene: TRBD2
J gene: TRBJ2-1
CDR3 length: 16
V gene: TRBV11-3
CDR3 protein: CASSAQLAGGYNEQFF
CDR3 DNA: TGTGCCAGCAGCGCCCAACTAGCGGGGGGGTACAATGAGCAGTTCTTC

clone size: NA
D gene: NA
J gene: TRBJ1-2
CDR3 length: 15
V gene: TRBV30
CDR3 protein: CAWSVLQGLNYGYTF
CDR3 DNA: TGTGCCTGGAGTGTACTGCAGGGGCTCAACTATGGCTACACCTTC

clone size: NA
D gene: NA
J gene: TRBJ2-7
CDR3 length: 15
V gene: TRBV5-6
CDR3 protein: CASSSEGQFSYEQYF
CDR3 DNA: TGTGCCAGCAGCTCCGAGGGCCAGTTTTCCTACGAGCAGTACTTC

clone size: NA
D gene: TRBD1
J gene: TRBJ2-7
CDR3 length: 16
V gene: TRBV7-9
CDR3 protein: CASSLSIRDRSYEQYF
CDR3 DNA: TGTGCCAGCAGCTTAAGCATCCGGGACAGAAGCTACGAGCAGTACTTC

clone size: NA
D gene: NA
J gene: TRBJ1-1
CDR3 length: 17
V gene: TRBV13
CDR3 protein: CASSQTTGGPGNTEAFF
CDR3 DNA: TGTGCCAGCAGCCAGACGACGGGGGGCCCGGGGAACACTGAAGCTTTCTTT

clone size: NA
D gene: TRBD1
J gene: TRBJ2-5
CDR3 length: 15
V gene: TRBV5-1
CDR3 protein: CASSRGQGATETQYF
CDR3 DNA: TGCGCCAGCAGCAGGGGACAGGGGGCTACGGAGACCCAGTACTTC

clone size: NA
D gene: NA
J gene: TRBJ1-1
CDR3 length: 14
V gene: TRBV15
CDR3 protein: CATSRGEPNTEAFF
CDR3 DNA: TGTGCCACCAGCAGAGGGGAGCCGAACACTGAAGCTTTCTTT

clone size: NA
D gene: NA
J gene: TRBJ2-7
CDR3 length: 13
V gene: TRBV5-1
CDR3 protein: CASSLADRYEQYF
CDR3 DNA: TGCGCCAGCAGCTTGGCGGACAGATACGAGCAGTACTTC

clone size: NA
D gene: NA
J gene: TRBJ2-1
CDR3 length: 14
V gene: TRBV11-3
CDR3 protein: CASSLGLGESEQFF
CDR3 DNA: TGTGCCAGCAGCTTAGGGTTAGGGGAATCTGAGCAGTTCTTC

clone size: NA
D gene: NA
J gene: TRBJ1-2
CDR3 length: 18
V gene: TRBV7-9
CDR3 protein: CASSLVGGELDSSHGYTF
CDR3 DNA: TGTGCCAGCAGCTTAGTGGGGGGGGAGCTAGACTCTTCACATGGCTACACCTTC

clone size: NA
D gene: NA
J gene: TRBJ2-2
CDR3 length: 14
V gene: TRBV7-6
CDR3 protein: CASSLGGATGELFF
CDR3 DNA: TGTGCCAGCAGCTTGGGGGGGGCCACCGGGGAGCTGTTTTTT

clone size: NA
D gene: TRBD1
J gene: TRBJ2-7
CDR3 length: 15
V gene: TRBV5-1
CDR3 protein: CASSPGTGLPYEQYF
CDR3 DNA: TGCGCCAGCAGCCCGGGGACAGGATTGCCCTACGAGCAGTACTTC

clone size: NA
D gene: NA
J gene: TRBJ1-1
CDR3 length: 15
V gene: TRBV5-1
CDR3 protein: CASSLGPPQGTEAFF
CDR3 DNA: TGCGCCAGCAGCTTGGGTCCCCCCCAGGGAACTGAAGCTTTCTTT

clone size: NA
D gene: TRBD2
J gene: TRBJ2-7
CDR3 length: 15
V gene: TRBV10-3
CDR3 protein: CAISESLAGGHEQYF
CDR3 DNA: TGTGCCATCAGTGAGAGCCTAGCGGGGGGCCACGAGCAGTACTTC